Listed below are T cell receptor beta chains from one sample, sequenced in a study of T-cell reconstitution after alpha-beta-depleted transplantation in children. TCRdb re-called the PCR reads through MiXCR, storing one row per CDR3 protein. This table holds approximately 430,000 distinct CDR3 sequences, around 16% found once. The source was PBMCs, mostly from graft donor cells, collected 360 days after TCRalphabeta/CD19-depleted stem cell transplant. The receptor source for this set is a boy less than two years old who had a stem cell transplant for Wiskott-Aldrich syndrome, so the T cells may come from the graft donor. Each CDR3 is given with its conserved first and last residue. Fields, in order: D gene, J gene, V gene, clone size, CDR3 length, CDR3 DNA, CDR3 protein. A D gene is named only where the DNA matches it firmly. Clone size is stated in some rows and not others, as once, few, many or a class when expanded.

d_call: TRBD2
j_call: TRBJ2-1
v_call: TRBV3-1
clone_size: -
cdr3_length: 13
cdr3_nt: TGTGCCAGCAGCCACCGGGGGGAGCATGAGCAGTTCTTC
cdr3_aa: CASSHRGEHEQFF

d_call: TRBD1
j_call: TRBJ2-1
v_call: TRBV10-3
clone_size: -
cdr3_length: 15
cdr3_nt: TGTGCCATCAGTGAGTCGATGAGGGGGCCGGATGAGCAGTTCTTC
cdr3_aa: CAISESMRGPDEQFF

d_call: -
j_call: TRBJ2-2
v_call: TRBV20-1
clone_size: few
cdr3_length: 15
cdr3_nt: TGCAGTGCTAGTCTACTAGCAGAGGGGCCCGGGGAGCTGTTTTTT
cdr3_aa: CSASLLAEGPGELFF

d_call: -
j_call: TRBJ1-4
v_call: TRBV5-1
clone_size: -
cdr3_length: 12
cdr3_nt: TGCGCCAGCAGCTTGGTTGGGTTCAAACTGTTTTTT
cdr3_aa: CASSLVGFKLFF

d_call: TRBD1
j_call: TRBJ2-7
v_call: TRBV3-1
clone_size: few
cdr3_length: 14
cdr3_nt: TGTGCCAGCAGCCAAGGGGACAGGGCCTACGAGCAGTACTTC
cdr3_aa: CASSQGDRAYEQYF

d_call: TRBD2
j_call: TRBJ2-3
v_call: TRBV20-1
clone_size: few
cdr3_length: 15
cdr3_nt: TGCAGTGCTAGAAGTCTAGCGGGGGGGCAAGATACGCAGTATTTT
cdr3_aa: CSARSLAGGQDTQYF

d_call: TRBD1
j_call: TRBJ2-5
v_call: TRBV24-1
clone_size: few
cdr3_length: 15
cdr3_nt: TGTGCCACCAGTGATCCTTACGGACAGGGGAAGGGCCAGTACTTC
cdr3_aa: CATSDPYGQGKGQYF

d_call: TRBD2
j_call: TRBJ2-5
v_call: TRBV20-1
clone_size: few
cdr3_length: 13
cdr3_nt: TGCAGTGCCGCGGGAGGGCCATGGGAGACCCAGTACTTC
cdr3_aa: CSAAGGPWETQYF

d_call: -
j_call: TRBJ2-7
v_call: TRBV5-1
clone_size: -
cdr3_length: 14
cdr3_nt: TGCGCCAGCAGCTTGGAACAACAGTTTTTCGAGCAGTACTTC
cdr3_aa: CASSLEQQFFEQYF

d_call: TRBD2
j_call: TRBJ2-2
v_call: TRBV10-3
clone_size: -
cdr3_length: 16
cdr3_nt: TGTGCCATCAGTGAGCGTCTAGCGGGAGACACCGGGGAGCTGTTTTTT
cdr3_aa: CAISERLAGDTGELFF

d_call: TRBD2
j_call: TRBJ2-1
v_call: TRBV25-1
clone_size: few
cdr3_length: 17
cdr3_nt: TGTGCCAGCAGTGAACTTGTGGCGGGGGGGGTCTACAATGAGCAGTTCTTC
cdr3_aa: CASSELVAGGVYNEQFF

d_call: -
j_call: TRBJ2-3
v_call: TRBV7-2
clone_size: many
cdr3_length: 11
cdr3_nt: TGTGCCACTAGCCGAACAGATACGCAGTATTTT
cdr3_aa: CATSRTDTQYF

d_call: TRBD2
j_call: TRBJ2-2
v_call: TRBV29-1
clone_size: -
cdr3_length: 13
cdr3_nt: TGCAGCGTTGTAACGGGGGGCACCGGGGAGCTGTTTTTT
cdr3_aa: CSVVTGGTGELFF

d_call: -
j_call: TRBJ2-2
v_call: TRBV15
clone_size: -
cdr3_length: 14
cdr3_nt: TGTGCCACCAGCAGAGATTTTACTACCGGGGAGCTGTTTTTT
cdr3_aa: CATSRDFTTGELFF

d_call: -
j_call: TRBJ2-1
v_call: TRBV6-2/TRBV6-3
clone_size: few
cdr3_length: 16
cdr3_nt: TGTGCCAGCAGGGAATCACGGAGGGGAGTAGCCAATGAGCAGTTCTTC
cdr3_aa: CASRESRRGVANEQFF

d_call: -
j_call: TRBJ2-7
v_call: TRBV3-1
clone_size: few
cdr3_length: 12
cdr3_nt: TGTGCCAGCAGCCAAGCGGGGGACGAGCAGTACTTC
cdr3_aa: CASSQAGDEQYF

d_call: -
j_call: TRBJ2-2
v_call: TRBV5-1
clone_size: -
cdr3_length: 14
cdr3_nt: TGCGCCAGCAGAGGAGGTGGGGACACCGGGGAGCTGTTTTTT
cdr3_aa: CASRGGGDTGELFF

d_call: TRBD1
j_call: TRBJ2-7
v_call: TRBV29-1
clone_size: -
cdr3_length: 13
cdr3_nt: TGCAGCGTTGGGACAGGGAAAAACTACGAGCAGTACTTC
cdr3_aa: CSVGTGKNYEQYF

d_call: TRBD1
j_call: TRBJ1-2
v_call: TRBV4-1
clone_size: few
cdr3_length: 15
cdr3_nt: TGCGCCAGCAGGGCCACTTGGACAGGGAACTATGGCTACACCTTC
cdr3_aa: CASRATWTGNYGYTF

d_call: TRBD1
j_call: TRBJ2-7
v_call: TRBV5-1
clone_size: -
cdr3_length: 14
cdr3_nt: TGCGCCAGCAGCTTCGGGACAGGGAAATACGAGCAGTACTTC
cdr3_aa: CASSFGTGKYEQYF

d_call: TRBD1
j_call: TRBJ2-7
v_call: TRBV7-9
clone_size: few
cdr3_length: 16
cdr3_nt: TGTGCCAGCAGCTTAATGCCGGGACAGGGGACCTACGAGCAGTACTTC
cdr3_aa: CASSLMPGQGTYEQYF

d_call: -
j_call: TRBJ2-7
v_call: TRBV7-2
clone_size: few
cdr3_length: 16
cdr3_nt: TGTGCCAGCAGCTTAGCGCAGACAGTGCCTTCCTACGAGCAGTACTTC
cdr3_aa: CASSLAQTVPSYEQYF

d_call: -
j_call: TRBJ2-2
v_call: TRBV9
clone_size: many
cdr3_length: 14
cdr3_nt: TGTGCCAGCAGAATTGACACGAACACCGGGGAGCTGTTTTTT
cdr3_aa: CASRIDTNTGELFF

d_call: TRBD2
j_call: TRBJ2-7
v_call: TRBV5-6
clone_size: -
cdr3_length: 17
cdr3_nt: TGTGCCAGCAGCTTGGGATCGATAGCGGGAGAATCCTACGAGCAGTACTTC
cdr3_aa: CASSLGSIAGESYEQYF

d_call: TRBD2
j_call: TRBJ2-5
v_call: TRBV7-9
clone_size: -
cdr3_length: 15
cdr3_nt: TGTGCCAGCAGCCCCCGGGGAGCGGGGGGAGAGACCCAGTACTTC
cdr3_aa: CASSPRGAGGETQYF

d_call: -
j_call: TRBJ2-2
v_call: TRBV7-8
clone_size: -
cdr3_length: 13
cdr3_nt: TGTGCCAGCAGCGAACATAACACCGGGGAGCTGTTTTTT
cdr3_aa: CASSEHNTGELFF

d_call: -
j_call: TRBJ2-4
v_call: TRBV20-1
clone_size: -
cdr3_length: 16
cdr3_nt: TGCAGTGCTAGAGAGGCCGGCCTGCTGTCCAAAAACATTCAGTACTTC
cdr3_aa: CSAREAGLLSKNIQYF

d_call: TRBD1
j_call: TRBJ2-7
v_call: TRBV16
clone_size: -
cdr3_length: 14
cdr3_nt: TGTGCCAGCAGCCACCACAGGGGGGCCTACGAGCAGTACTTC
cdr3_aa: CASSHHRGAYEQYF

d_call: TRBD2
j_call: TRBJ2-2
v_call: TRBV7-7
clone_size: -
cdr3_length: 14
cdr3_nt: TGTGCCAGCAGACTAGCGGAAACCCGCGGGGAGCTGTTTTTT
cdr3_aa: CASRLAETRGELFF

d_call: -
j_call: TRBJ2-6
v_call: TRBV5-5
clone_size: few
cdr3_length: 13
cdr3_nt: TGTGCCAGCAGCTGGAGGGGGGCCAACGTCCTGACTTTC
cdr3_aa: CASSWRGANVLTF

d_call: -
j_call: TRBJ1-6
v_call: TRBV7-2
clone_size: -
cdr3_length: 15
cdr3_nt: TGTGCCAGCAGCTTACAGGGGAATAATAATTCACCCCTCCACTTT
cdr3_aa: CASSLQGNNNSPLHF

d_call: -
j_call: TRBJ2-7
v_call: TRBV4-2
clone_size: -
cdr3_length: 15
cdr3_nt: TGTGCCAGCAGCCAAGATCCTGGCGGTTCCTACGAGCAGTACTTC
cdr3_aa: CASSQDPGGSYEQYF

d_call: -
j_call: TRBJ2-1
v_call: TRBV11-3
clone_size: -
cdr3_length: 17
cdr3_nt: TGTGCCAGCAGCAACATCGATGGCAGCCTGGGGACCAATGAGCAGTTCTTC
cdr3_aa: CASSNIDGSLGTNEQFF

d_call: TRBD2
j_call: TRBJ2-5
v_call: TRBV24-1
clone_size: -
cdr3_length: 16
cdr3_nt: TGTGCCACCAGTGATTTCGGGACTAGCGGGAAAGAGACCCAGTACTTC
cdr3_aa: CATSDFGTSGKETQYF

d_call: -
j_call: TRBJ2-3
v_call: TRBV2
clone_size: -
cdr3_length: 15
cdr3_nt: TGTGCCAGCAGTGACCCCTTTACAAGCACAGATACGCAGTATTTT
cdr3_aa: CASSDPFTSTDTQYF

d_call: TRBD2
j_call: TRBJ2-5
v_call: TRBV7-2
clone_size: -
cdr3_length: 19
cdr3_nt: TGTGCCAGCAGCTTAGCGCGGAACGGGGCGCGGGAGGTTGGAGAGACCCAGTACTTC
cdr3_aa: CASSLARNGAREVGETQYF

d_call: -
j_call: TRBJ2-7
v_call: TRBV15
clone_size: -
cdr3_length: 14
cdr3_nt: TGTGCCACCAGCAGAGAAGGGGGGGGCTACGAGCAGTACTTC
cdr3_aa: CATSREGGGYEQYF

d_call: -
j_call: TRBJ2-1
v_call: TRBV5-6
clone_size: -
cdr3_length: 13
cdr3_nt: TGTGCCAGCAGTCTGTGGGGTTTCGATGAGCAGTTCTTC
cdr3_aa: CASSLWGFDEQFF

d_call: -
j_call: TRBJ2-2
v_call: TRBV6-5
clone_size: few
cdr3_length: 14
cdr3_nt: TGTGCCAGCAGTTACTCGATAACGGGCCGGGAGCTGTTTTTT
cdr3_aa: CASSYSITGRELFF

d_call: -
j_call: TRBJ2-2
v_call: TRBV12-3/TRBV12-4
clone_size: -
cdr3_length: 17
cdr3_nt: TGTGCCAGCAGTTCCAAAAACCTCACTAGGCGCACCGGGGAGCTGTTTTTT
cdr3_aa: CASSSKNLTRRTGELFF

d_call: -
j_call: TRBJ2-1
v_call: TRBV5-1
clone_size: many
cdr3_length: 14
cdr3_nt: TGCGCCAGCAGCTTGCTCGGGATCGACAATGAGCAGTTCTTC
cdr3_aa: CASSLLGIDNEQFF

d_call: TRBD2
j_call: TRBJ2-5
v_call: TRBV28
clone_size: few
cdr3_length: 16
cdr3_nt: TGTGCCAGCAGTTTATGGGTAGCGGGGAAGGGGGAGACCCAGTACTTC
cdr3_aa: CASSLWVAGKGETQYF

d_call: -
j_call: TRBJ2-5
v_call: TRBV12-3/TRBV12-4
clone_size: -
cdr3_length: 14
cdr3_nt: TGTGCCAGCAGGCCCGGACTAACCAGTGAGACCCAGTACTTC
cdr3_aa: CASRPGLTSETQYF

d_call: -
j_call: TRBJ2-2
v_call: TRBV2
clone_size: many
cdr3_length: 13
cdr3_nt: TGTGCCAGCAGTGAATACCGTTCCGGGGAGCTGTTTTTT
cdr3_aa: CASSEYRSGELFF

d_call: -
j_call: TRBJ2-7
v_call: TRBV3-1
clone_size: -
cdr3_length: 15
cdr3_nt: TGTGCCAGCACCCCATGGCGGGACCCCCCTCGGGAGCAGTACTTC
cdr3_aa: CASTPWRDPPREQYF

d_call: -
j_call: TRBJ1-4
v_call: TRBV29-1
clone_size: once
cdr3_length: 11
cdr3_nt: TGCAGCGTTGAGACAGGTGGGGGACTGTTTTTT
cdr3_aa: CSVETGGGLFF

d_call: -
j_call: TRBJ2-2
v_call: TRBV6-5
clone_size: -
cdr3_length: 16
cdr3_nt: TGTGCCAGCAGTTACTCTCCGGGTAGTTTCACCGGGGAGCTGTTTTTT
cdr3_aa: CASSYSPGSFTGELFF

d_call: TRBD2
j_call: TRBJ2-7
v_call: TRBV10-3
clone_size: -
cdr3_length: 17
cdr3_nt: TGTGCCATCAGTGAGCCGGGACTAGCGGGACGAACCTACGAGCAGTACTTC
cdr3_aa: CAISEPGLAGRTYEQYF

d_call: -
j_call: TRBJ2-7
v_call: TRBV28
clone_size: -
cdr3_length: 12
cdr3_nt: TGTGCCAGCAGGGCAGGGATCTACGAGCAGTACTTC
cdr3_aa: CASRAGIYEQYF

d_call: -
j_call: TRBJ2-2
v_call: TRBV20-1
clone_size: -
cdr3_length: 12
cdr3_nt: TGCAGTGCTATCCCAAACGCCGGGGAGCTGTTTTTT
cdr3_aa: CSAIPNAGELFF